One sample yielded the 7 T cell receptor beta chains listed below, sequenced in a study of blood T cell repertoires in COVID-19. Using immunoSEQ multiplex PCR, the repertoire was profiled, and TCRdb retains in-frame clones only, with some absent. The repertoire holds fewer than 40,000 clones, with nearly 90% as singletons. Material for sequencing was peripheral blood. All receptors come from a man aged 60-69 years with active COVID-19.

The CDR3 loop is CASSLGGIGGNYGYTF. The CDR3, as DNA: TGTGCCAGCAGCTTAGGGGGTATTGGAGGGAACTATGGCTACACCTTC. The chain has TRBV7-2 and TRBJ1-2; D is ambiguous. Germline assignment: CDR1 SGHTA and CDR2 FQGNSA. V was clipped by 1 base and J by 2 bases, with 14 bases between them. The CDR3 runs to 16 residues.

CDR3 in DNA: TGTGCCAGCAGTGAAGACAGGTTGCGCGAGCAGTACTTC. It is translated as CASSEDRLREQYF. The chain uses TRBV6-1 and TRBJ2-7, with D possibly being TRBD1 (5 bases). This CDR3 is 13 amino acids long. V was pared by 1 base and J by 6 bases, with 10 bases between. Per germline, CDR1 MNHNS and CDR2 SASEGT.

This clone was observed once. J is TRBJ2-2 and V is TRBV13, with 13 bases lining up with TRBD2. In germline, CDR1 is PRHDT, CDR2 FYEKMQ (reference sequence). This CDR3 spans 17 amino acids. V shed 5 bases, J shed 6 bases, and the junction held 9 bases outside the gene matches. The CDR3 coding sequence is TGTGCCAGCAGCCCTGGACTAGCGGGGGAACGTTCCGGGGAGCTGTTTTTT. Translated, it gives CASSPGLAGERSGELFF.

V usage is TRBV5-1 and J usage is TRBJ1-1, with a weak D call TRBD1 (5 bases). Germline loops: CDR1 SGHRS, CDR2 YFSETQ. V was cut by 0 bases and J by 5 bases, with 17 bases left in between. The CDR3 is 16 amino acids. DNA for the CDR3: TGCGCCAGCAGCTTGGACAGGTTGGATGTGGGAACTGAAGCTTTCTTT. Translated, it gives CASSLDRLDVGTEAFF.

The genes are TRBV4-2 and TRBJ2-1, with 9 bases fitting TRBD2. Losses at the gene ends were 3 bases for V and 7 bases for J; bases not matched to a gene: 10. The germline V gene has CDR1 LGHNA and CDR2 YNFKEQ. The CDR3 is 16 amino acids. DNA of the CDR3: TGTGCCAGCAGCCATGTGCCTAGCGGGGCGGGGAATGAGCAGTTCTTC. It specifies CASSHVPSGAGNEQFF.

The V call is TRBV9, the J call TRBJ2-1, with TRBD1 as a possible D gene (7 bases). V was trimmed by 0 bases and J by 1 base, leaving 14 bases between them. The CDR3 length is 17 residues. Germline CDR1 and CDR2: SGDLS and YYNGEE. The CDR3 DNA reads as TGTGCCAGCAGCGTAGATGGAGGGGGCGCATCCTACAATGAGCAGTTCTTC. It specifies CASSVDGGGASYNEQFF.

The V call is TRBV7-2, the J call TRBJ2-5, with D maybe TRBD1 (6 bases). This CDR3 contains 13 residues. V lost 5 bases and J lost 5, with 12 bases in between. Germline lookup yields CDR1 SGHTA and CDR2 FQGNSA. The CDR3 DNA is TGTGCCAGCAGCCAACAGGGCCGTGAGACCCAGTACTTC. Its protein product is CASSQQGRETQYF.